Sequencing of this TCR beta chain was carried out in a study of cytomegalovirus exposure and HLA in healthy donors. Study observations and caveats: A later analysis reported that several of the most significant clusters appeared to be linked to common viral pathogens, among them Epstein-Barr virus. Associated with HLA alleles at 0.05 false discovery rate in a later analysis were about 17,000 TCR beta sequences. In an earlier analysis, in some 540 donors, most V segments appeared productive either ~90% or ~30% of the time.

This CDR3 has 15 amino acids. CDR1 and CDR2 from the germline V gene are SGHNT and YYREEE (reference sequence). V dropped 2 bases and J dropped 4; count of bases not matched to a gene: 3. This clone was observed a few times. Its specificity is unknown. The PCR contained 60 Vbeta and 13 Jbeta primers. Libraries were prepared by immunoSEQ multiplex PCR; TCRdb keeps only in-frame clonotypes and omits some of them. Among 100,000 to 150,000 clones listed, over 60% were seen once. The origin of this receptor is a female donor in good health and CMV-seropositive. The sequenced material came from PBMCs. This chain links TRBV5-4 with TRBJ2-5; 12 bases align to TRBD2. The DNA for the CDR3 is TGTGCCAGCAGCTTCGGACTAGCGGGAATAGAGACCCAGTACTTC. Translated, it gives CASSFGLAGIETQYF.